This T cell receptor beta chain was recorded in a study of identical twins. The CDR3 totals 15 residues. Trimming removed 6 bases from V and 6 bases from J; junction bases left unmatched: 15. Germline CDR1 SQVTM, CDR2 ANQGSEA. In regard to this clonotype: The antigen is undetermined.

Regarding the study as a whole: In zero-insertion analyses, partial confounding could arise from invariant MAIT and iNKT cells.

Via MiXCR, TCRdb re-called the 5' RACE reads, giving one row per CDR3 protein. The sample holds fewer than 650,000 distinct CDR3 sequences, 9.6% seen once. These data also featured in a second study, about yellow fever vaccine responses in identical twins. This second study notes: In identical twins, vaccine T cell responses appeared partly shared and partly individual.

The sequence was collected from a woman under 30 in good health. This chain links TRBV29-1 with TRBJ1-2, with 8 bases aligning to TRBD1. Specimen: PBMCs. For the CDR3, the DNA is TGCAGCGTCGTGGTAGGACAGGGCCTCTTCAATGGCTACACCTTC. This encodes CSVVVGQGLFNGYTF.